Following are 6 T cell receptor beta chains from one sample sequenced in a study of blood T cell repertoires in COVID-19. Method: immunoSEQ multiplex PCR; TCRdb's copy keeps in-frame clones and lacks some. The repertoire includes some 270,000 clones, around 87% of them detected once, and roughly 2% sits in the top ten. The sequencing sample was made of peripheral blood. Source of these receptors: a woman in her sixties with COVID-19, enrolled during active disease.

DNA for the CDR3: TGTGCCAGCGGACAGGGTGGCCAGCCCCAGCATTTT. Translating gives CASGQGGQPQHF. The chain has TRBV3-1 (or the pseudogene TRBV3-2) and TRBJ1-5, with 8 bases fitting TRBD1. Germline CDR1 LGHDT, CDR2 YNNKEL (reference sequence). There are 12 residues in the CDR3. With 8 bases clipped from V and 7 bases from J, the junction kept 4 bases outside the gene matches.

This chain uses TRBV9 with TRBJ2-2; D remains ambiguous. CDR3 length equals 15 residues. Germline V gene sequence: CDR1 SGDLS, CDR2 YYNGEE. The germline V and J ends were trimmed by 6 bases and 4 bases, with 16 bases remaining between them. CDR3 sequence: CASNPIGRPTGELFF. The CDR3 DNA reads as TGTGCCAGCAACCCGATTGGCAGGCCCACCGGGGAGCTGTTTTTT.

The genes are TRBV20-1 and TRBJ2-1, with D tentatively TRBD2 (6 bases). The CDR3 length is 11 residues. Deletions cut 4 bases from V and 6 bases from J, with 7 bases between. CDR1 and CDR2 from the germline V gene are DFQATT and SNEGSKA (reference sequence). The CDR3 DNA reads as TGCAGTGCTACTAGCGCCAATGAGCAGTTCTTC. This translates into CSATSANEQFF.

The V and J genes are TRBV19 and TRBJ2-7, with 9 bases that match TRBD1. Trimming took 5 bases from V and 6 from J; bases not matched to a gene: 14. The CDR3 consists of 16 residues. The germline CDR1 and CDR2 sequences are LNHDA and SQIVND (reference sequence). The CDR3, as DNA: TGTGCCAGTAGTTCCCCCCACAGGGGGCGTATCGTCGAGCAGTACTTC. Amino acid sequence: CASSSPHRGRIVEQYF.

The chain combines TRBV29-1 with TRBJ2-2; no firm D call. This CDR3 is 11 amino acids long. Per the germline V gene, CDR1 is SQVTM and CDR2 is ANQGSEA. V was shortened by 1 base and J by 7 bases, with 4 bases between the two germline ends. CDR3: CSVEGVGELFF. CDR3 DNA: TGCAGCGTTGAAGGAGTCGGGGAGCTGTTTTTT.

The gene calls are TRBV19 and TRBJ1-5; D is perhaps TRBD1 (6 bases). This CDR3 is built from 14 residues. Per germline, CDR1 LNHDA and CDR2 SQIVND (reference sequence). Deletions cut 2 bases from V and 3 bases from J, with 8 bases between. The CDR3 loop reads CASSINRVNQPQHF. CDR3 bases: TGTGCCAGTAGTATAAACAGGGTCAATCAGCCCCAGCATTTT.